The rows below give T cell receptor beta chains drawn from one sample of a study of blood T cells in healthy people across ages. In TCRdb, the 5' RACE reads were re-called with MiXCR into one record per CDR3 protein. The data show approximately 850,000 distinct CDR3 sequences, 55% to 70% seen once. Sequencing was performed on blood. The origin of the receptors is a man aged 25 to 40 in good health. Each CDR3 is given with its conserved first and last residue. The D gene is left open where the match is weak. A clone size is listed for some rows: how often the clone was seen (once, few, many), or a class if it is expanded.

v_gene: TRBV5-4
j_gene: TRBJ2-3
d_gene: TRBD2
abundance: .
CDR3nt: TGTGCCAGCAGCTCCAGGCGGGAGAAGTCTGATACGCAGTATTTT
CDR3aa: CASSSRREKSDTQYF

v_gene: TRBV12-3/TRBV12-4
j_gene: TRBJ1-1
d_gene: .
abundance: .
CDR3nt: TGTGCCAGCTTGATAAGGCCGGTCGCTGAAGCTTTCTTT
CDR3aa: CASLIRPVAEAFF

v_gene: TRBV20-1
j_gene: TRBJ1-2
d_gene: TRBD1
abundance: few
CDR3nt: TGCAGTGCTAGAGAGGACAGGGAGCTCTATGGCTACACCTTC
CDR3aa: CSAREDRELYGYTF

v_gene: TRBV20-1
j_gene: TRBJ2-2
d_gene: .
abundance: few
CDR3nt: TGCAGTGCTATGATCCCGAACACCGGGGAGCTGTTTTTT
CDR3aa: CSAMIPNTGELFF

v_gene: TRBV7-6
j_gene: TRBJ2-3
d_gene: .
abundance: .
CDR3nt: TGTGCCAGCAGCCGAGGGACCGGTGAGACAGATACGCAGTATTTT
CDR3aa: CASSRGTGETDTQYF

v_gene: TRBV12-3/TRBV12-4
j_gene: TRBJ2-4
d_gene: TRBD2
abundance: .
CDR3nt: TGTGCCAGCAGTTTCCCCTTCGGGCGGGGGAAAAACATTCAGTACTTC
CDR3aa: CASSFPFGRGKNIQYF

v_gene: TRBV29-1
j_gene: TRBJ2-7
d_gene: .
abundance: .
CDR3nt: TGCAGCGTTGAAGAAAGGGCCTACGAGCAGTACTTC
CDR3aa: CSVEERAYEQYF

v_gene: TRBV29-1
j_gene: TRBJ1-1
d_gene: .
abundance: few
CDR3nt: TGCAGCGTCCTTGTAGGGACTGTGGCTTTCTTT
CDR3aa: CSVLVGTVAFF

v_gene: TRBV20-1
j_gene: TRBJ2-7
d_gene: .
abundance: few
CDR3nt: TGCAGTGCCCGGACTTCCTACGAGCAGTACTTC
CDR3aa: CSARTSYEQYF

v_gene: TRBV19
j_gene: TRBJ1-6
d_gene: .
abundance: .
CDR3nt: TGTGCCAGTAGTATGAATTCACCCCTCCACTTT
CDR3aa: CASSMNSPLHF

v_gene: TRBV7-2
j_gene: TRBJ2-5
d_gene: TRBD2
abundance: few
CDR3nt: TGTGCCAGCAGCTTCCCGACTAGCGGGACAGAGACCCAGTACTTC
CDR3aa: CASSFPTSGTETQYF

v_gene: TRBV11-2
j_gene: TRBJ2-6
d_gene: .
abundance: .
CDR3nt: TGTGCCAGCAGCTCTATACTTCGAGGGGGTTTTGGGGCCAACGTCCTGACTTTC
CDR3aa: CASSSILRGGFGANVLTF

v_gene: TRBV4-3
j_gene: TRBJ2-7
d_gene: .
abundance: few
CDR3nt: TGCGCCAGCGGGGTACACCACGGCTCCGAGCAGTACTTC
CDR3aa: CASGVHHGSEQYF

v_gene: TRBV13
j_gene: TRBJ2-5
d_gene: .
abundance: .
CDR3nt: TGTGCCAGCAGCGGGGGACGGCCCCTGGGGGAGCAGTACTTC
CDR3aa: CASSGGRPLGEQYF

v_gene: TRBV7-9
j_gene: TRBJ1-2
d_gene: TRBD1
abundance: once
CDR3nt: TGTGCCAGCCACCGGGACAGCAACTATGGCTACACCTTC
CDR3aa: CASHRDSNYGYTF

v_gene: TRBV6-1
j_gene: TRBJ2-2
d_gene: .
abundance: .
CDR3nt: TGTGCCAGCAGGGCACTAGCCGATCCCGGGGAGCTGTTTTTT
CDR3aa: CASRALADPGELFF

v_gene: TRBV27
j_gene: TRBJ1-1
d_gene: .
abundance: .
CDR3nt: TGTGCCAGCAGTAAGCTACAGGGCTTGAACACTGAAGCTTTCTTT
CDR3aa: CASSKLQGLNTEAFF

v_gene: TRBV20-1
j_gene: TRBJ2-5
d_gene: .
abundance: .
CDR3nt: TGCAGTGTCATAGAACTACCCCTAGAAGGGGAGACCCAGTACTTC
CDR3aa: CSVIELPLEGETQYF

v_gene: TRBV13
j_gene: TRBJ2-7
d_gene: .
abundance: .
CDR3nt: TGTGTCAGCAGCCCCTACTTGGCGGGGCGGTCCTACGAGCAGTACTTC
CDR3aa: CVSSPYLAGRSYEQYF

v_gene: TRBV9
j_gene: TRBJ2-1
d_gene: TRBD1
abundance: few
CDR3nt: TGTGCCAGCAGCGTAGCTTTCTCGGGGACAGGACCCAACAATGAGCAGTTCTTC
CDR3aa: CASSVAFSGTGPNNEQFF

v_gene: TRBV6-2/TRBV6-3
j_gene: TRBJ2-7
d_gene: TRBD1
abundance: few
CDR3nt: TGTGCCAGCAGTCGGACAGGGGGCTTCTACGAGCAGTACTTC
CDR3aa: CASSRTGGFYEQYF

v_gene: TRBV29-1
j_gene: TRBJ1-2
d_gene: .
abundance: .
CDR3nt: TGCAGCGCGACATCAGGGGATTATGGCTACACCTTC
CDR3aa: CSATSGDYGYTF

v_gene: TRBV10-3
j_gene: TRBJ1-6
d_gene: TRBD1
abundance: .
CDR3nt: TGTGCCACCACAAGACAGGGGGGTTCACCCCTCCACTTT
CDR3aa: CATTRQGGSPLHF

v_gene: TRBV4-2
j_gene: TRBJ2-7
d_gene: .
abundance: .
CDR3nt: TGTGCCAGCAGCCAAGTTCCCAGCGAAGTAGACGAGCAGTACTTC
CDR3aa: CASSQVPSEVDEQYF

v_gene: TRBV7-2
j_gene: TRBJ2-7
d_gene: .
abundance: .
CDR3nt: TGTGCCAGCAGCTTAGAGGCCGGGTTGGCGTACGAGCAGTACTTC
CDR3aa: CASSLEAGLAYEQYF

v_gene: TRBV7-9
j_gene: TRBJ2-3
d_gene: TRBD1
abundance: .
CDR3nt: TGTGCCAGCAGCCCCGGGACAGTGGATGGAGATACGCAGTATTTT
CDR3aa: CASSPGTVDGDTQYF

v_gene: TRBV6-1
j_gene: TRBJ1-5
d_gene: TRBD1
abundance: few
CDR3nt: TGTGCCAGCAGCCACCTGGGACAGAAAAATCAGCCCCAGCATTTT
CDR3aa: CASSHLGQKNQPQHF

v_gene: TRBV4-3
j_gene: TRBJ2-1
d_gene: .
abundance: .
CDR3nt: TGCGCCAGCAGCCAGGGCGGCCCGGGGGCATACAATGAGCAGTTCTTC
CDR3aa: CASSQGGPGAYNEQFF

v_gene: TRBV15
j_gene: TRBJ1-2
d_gene: .
abundance: .
CDR3nt: TGTGCCACCCGGGGGGAGGATAACTATGGCTACACCTTC
CDR3aa: CATRGEDNYGYTF

v_gene: TRBV20-1
j_gene: TRBJ2-7
d_gene: TRBD2
abundance: .
CDR3nt: TGCAGTGCTAGAGCGATAGCGGGAGTTAACGAGCAGTACTTC
CDR3aa: CSARAIAGVNEQYF

v_gene: TRBV7-2
j_gene: TRBJ2-7
d_gene: .
abundance: .
CDR3nt: TGTGCCAGCAGCTTAGTAGGCTCTAGCGCCTACGAGCAGTACTTC
CDR3aa: CASSLVGSSAYEQYF

v_gene: TRBV7-9
j_gene: TRBJ2-7
d_gene: .
abundance: .
CDR3nt: TGTGCCAGCAGCTTCGTTGTCTCGGGCTACGAGCAGTACTTC
CDR3aa: CASSFVVSGYEQYF

v_gene: TRBV28
j_gene: TRBJ1-5
d_gene: .
abundance: .
CDR3nt: TGTGCCAGCACTCTAGGGGGGGATGGCAATCAGCCCCAGCATTTT
CDR3aa: CASTLGGDGNQPQHF

v_gene: TRBV5-6
j_gene: TRBJ2-1
d_gene: TRBD2
abundance: .
CDR3nt: TGTGCCAGCAGTTTTACCCGGGGGGGCCCTAATAATGAGCAGTTCTTC
CDR3aa: CASSFTRGGPNNEQFF

v_gene: TRBV20-1
j_gene: TRBJ1-1
d_gene: .
abundance: .
CDR3nt: TGCAGTGCTCAGGGGTTGGGGGGATCCACTGAAGCTTTCTTT
CDR3aa: CSAQGLGGSTEAFF

v_gene: TRBV5-1
j_gene: TRBJ2-1
d_gene: TRBD2
abundance: .
CDR3nt: TGCGCCAGCAGCTTGTCGTCACTAGCGGGACGATCGACGAATGAGCAGTTCTTC
CDR3aa: CASSLSSLAGRSTNEQFF